Below are 8 T cell receptor beta chains sequenced from a single sample in a study of shared clonotypes between healthy human individuals. Sequencing was performed with immunoSEQ multiplex PCR; in TCRdb, only in-frame clones are kept and a portion is missing. This sample has 450,000 to 500,000 clones, with almost 80% found just once. The specimen was PBMCs. Receptors originate from a woman aged 40 to 50 in good health. Some clones in this sample may be carry-over from other donors' samples.

The V and J genes are TRBV11-2 and TRBJ2-1; no firm D call. The CDR3 has 13 residues. Between the trimmed V and J ends, which lost 0 bases and 12 bases, there was a span of 12 bases. CDR1 SGHAT and CDR2 FQNNGV come from the germline V gene. The CDR3 reads CASSLDLRSGQFF. The DNA for the CDR3 is TGTGCCAGCAGCTTAGATCTAAGGTCAGGGCAGTTCTTC.

This chain joins TRBV5-1 and TRBJ2-1, with 11 bases matching TRBD2. Germline CDR1 and CDR2: SGHRS and YFSETQ. The CDR3 loop spans 15 amino acids. Trimming cost V 3 bases and J 5 bases; bases outside gene matches: 4. DNA of the CDR3: TGCGCCAGCAGCTCCGGGACTAGCGGACACAATGAGCAGTTCTTC. This translates into CASSSGTSGHNEQFF.

This CDR3 is CASVHRSEAEAFF. The CDR3 nucleotides read TGTGCCAGCGTCCATCGGTCTGAGGCCGAAGCTTTCTTT. This chain connects TRBV6-1 to TRBJ1-1; unclear D gene. V was cut by 8 bases and J by 8 bases, with 18 bases left in between. This CDR3 spans 13 amino acids. CDR1 and CDR2 from the germline V gene are MNHNS and SASEGT.

V usage is TRBV5-1 and J usage is TRBJ2-6; D is tentatively TRBD1 or TRBD2 (5 bases each). Germline CDR1 and CDR2: SGHRS and YFSETQ. V was clipped by 0 bases and J by 4 bases, with 14 bases between them. The CDR3 extends over 17 amino acids. The chain's CDR3 is CASSLEGTPGGANVLTF. CDR3 in DNA: TGCGCCAGCAGCTTGGAAGGGACCCCTGGAGGGGCCAACGTCCTGACTTTC.

The V gene is TRBV18, the J gene TRBJ2-1; D may match TRBD1 or TRBD2 (5 bases each). Germline loops: CDR1 KGHSH, CDR2 LQKENI. This CDR3 region has 19 residues. With 0 bases removed from V and 8 bases from J, the gap between germline ends came to 26 bases. This CDR3 is CASSPPWGAPGPPAYEQFF. The CDR3 DNA reads as TGTGCCAGCTCACCACCCTGGGGCGCCCCGGGGCCTCCGGCGTATGAGCAGTTCTTC.

J is TRBJ1-5 and V is TRBV30, with D maybe TRBD1 (6 bases). CDR1 and CDR2 from the germline V gene are GTSNPN and SVGIG (reference sequence). Deletions cut 1 base from V and 7 bases from J, with 14 bases between. The CDR3 covers 14 residues. The CDR3 DNA follows: TGTGCCTGGAGTGCCCCAACCAGGGGACAGCCCCAGCATTTT. Its protein is CAWSAPTRGQPQHF.

As to this clone: This same CDR3 is encoded by further DNA sequences in the sample. V usage is TRBV2 and J usage is TRBJ2-1; D is uncertain. The V gene lost 2 bases and the J gene lost 0 bases, with 5 bases spanning the gap. CDR1 is SNHLY and CDR2 is FYNNEI in the germline V gene. This CDR3 is 14 amino acids long. The CDR3 region has the DNA TGTGCCAGCAGTGAAAGTAGCTCCTACAATGAGCAGTTCTTC. It translates to CASSESSSYNEQFF. The entire variable domain, with the rest obtained from reference TRBV2 and TRBJ2-1, is as follows: EPEVTQTPSHQVTQMGQEVILRCVPISNHLYFYWYRQILGQKVEFLVSFYNNEISEKSEIFDDQFSVERPDGSNFTLKIRSTKLEDSAMYFCASSESSSYNEQFFGPGTRLTVL.

The chain links TRBV18 to TRBJ2-7; 10 positions agree with TRBD2. Germline trimming cut 5 bases from V and 3 bases from J; bases unmatched to any gene: 1. This CDR3 has 13 amino acids. The V gene's germline CDR1 is KGHSH and CDR2 LQKENI. CDR3 coding DNA: TGTGCCAGCTCAGGACTAGCGGACTACGAGCAGTACTTC. Translating gives CASSGLADYEQYF.